This T cell receptor beta chain was identified in a study of T-cell reconstitution after alpha-beta-depleted transplantation in children. This clonotype was seen many times. Preparation of the TCRbeta library involved a method that used unique molecular identifiers. MiXCR, applied by TCRdb to the PCR reads, yields one record per CDR3 protein. The sample consists of fewer than 350,000 distinct CDR3 sequences, around 9.1% of them appearing once. The CDR3 consists of 16 residues. Germline lookup yields CDR1 MDHEN and CDR2 SYDVKM. V lost 4 bases to trimming and J lost 0 bases; unmatched junction nucleotides: 6.

The chain recombines TRBV28 with TRBJ1-1, with 9 bases aligning to TRBD1. Sequencing was performed on PBMCs, taken before TCRalphabeta/CD19-depleted stem cell transplant. This clonotype originated in a boy under two years old with acute myeloid leukemia, due to receive a stem cell transplant. This CDR3 is CASSYPGTGMNTEAFF. CDR3 DNA sequence: TGTGCCAGCAGTTATCCCGGGACAGGGATGAACACTGAAGCTTTCTTT.